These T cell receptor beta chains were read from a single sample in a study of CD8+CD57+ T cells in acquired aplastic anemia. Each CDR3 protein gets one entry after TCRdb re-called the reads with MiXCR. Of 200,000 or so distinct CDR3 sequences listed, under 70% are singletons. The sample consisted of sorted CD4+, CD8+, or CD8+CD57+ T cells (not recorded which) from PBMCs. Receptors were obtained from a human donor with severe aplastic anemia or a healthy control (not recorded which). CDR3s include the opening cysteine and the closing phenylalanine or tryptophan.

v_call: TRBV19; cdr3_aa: CAWSGFGLAGGVPLNEQFF
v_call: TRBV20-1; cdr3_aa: CNARSWAMTYEQYF
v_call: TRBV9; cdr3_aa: CASSGWTGDYYEQYF
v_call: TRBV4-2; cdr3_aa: CASSGSYGYTF
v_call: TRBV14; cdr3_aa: CASSHPDQEREQYF
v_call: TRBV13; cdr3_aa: CASSLGLAGGRDTQYF
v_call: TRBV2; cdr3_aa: CASGTWTGVQQYF
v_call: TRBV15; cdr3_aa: CATSRDPKATRNQPQHF
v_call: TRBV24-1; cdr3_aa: CATSGRRNTEAFF
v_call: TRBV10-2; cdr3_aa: CASSYGTSGALSYEQYF
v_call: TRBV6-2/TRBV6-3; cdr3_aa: CASSSGGPTDTQYF
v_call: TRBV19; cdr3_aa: CASTLEGNSYEQYF
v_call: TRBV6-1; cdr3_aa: CASKGRHGTPNEQFF
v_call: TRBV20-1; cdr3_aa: CSARDQLTDSYDEQFF
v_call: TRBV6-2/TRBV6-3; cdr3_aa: CASRAGLQTQYF
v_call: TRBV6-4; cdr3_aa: CAISGAIPSVNEQFF
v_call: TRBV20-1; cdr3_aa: CSARDAVREATNEKLFF
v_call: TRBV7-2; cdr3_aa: CASSLLLYQETQYF
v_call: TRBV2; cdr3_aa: CASQDRGGNTIYF
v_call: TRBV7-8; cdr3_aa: CASSGRTGDKATQYF
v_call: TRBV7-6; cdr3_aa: CASSYRTSGTYEQYF
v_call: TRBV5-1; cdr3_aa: CASRSGQGNKEQYF
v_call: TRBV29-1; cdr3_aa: CSVSRQGSEQYF
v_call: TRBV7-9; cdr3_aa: CASSPLVAGGPDTQYF
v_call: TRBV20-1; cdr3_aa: CSARPPDTGQGARGQYF
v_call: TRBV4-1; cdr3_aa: CASSQDLVAGGSYEQYF
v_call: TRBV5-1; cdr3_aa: CASSEGLASSTDTQYF